This TCR beta chain was documented in a study of blood T cell repertoires in COVID-19. Background on the study: COVID-19 samples from acute and convalescent phases originated in the United States, Italy and Spain.

Per the original data handling: Reference gene primer amplification in the assay estimated nucleated cell counts. Only in-frame clones appear in the TCRdb table, and some are missing; sequencing was by immunoSEQ multiplex PCR. V, J and clone size derive from that table, while D and trimming were established from the DNA sequence. The sample shows 190,000 or so clones, 87% of them seen only once. CDR1 is LNHDA, CDR2 SQIVND, per germline (reference sequence). The V end was cut by 3 bases, the J end by 0 bases, with 9 bases between. The CDR3 extends over 15 amino acids. The table lists this clone with a count of one.

The rearrangement links TRBV19 to TRBJ1-5; D gene uncertain. The clonotype comes from a man between 18 and 29 years old with acute COVID-19. Specimen: PBMCs or T cells enriched from blood (not recorded which). The CDR3 sequence: CASSILGGSNQPQHF. CDR3 sequence (DNA): TGTGCCAGTAGTATTTTGGGAGGTAGCAATCAGCCCCAGCATTTT.